This TCR beta chain was sequenced during a study of blood T cell repertoires in COVID-19. Using immunoSEQ multiplex PCR, the repertoire was profiled, and TCRdb retains in-frame clones only, with some absent. The sample lists roughly 60,000 clones, about 92% occurring once. V was cut by 5 bases and J by 2 bases, with 16 bases left in between. This CDR3 has 15 amino acids. CDR1 and CDR2 (germline): SGHTA, FQGNSA. V usage is TRBV7-2 and J usage is TRBJ2-7; tentative D call: TRBD2 (8 bases). The sequence derives from a man in his forties or fifties with active COVID-19. The sequencing sample was made of peripheral blood. The CDR3 DNA sequence: TGTGCCAGCAGCCAGGGGGGGACTAGTACCTACGAGCAGTACTTC. This translates into CASSQGGTSTYEQYF.